These 26 T cell receptor beta chains originate from one sample sequenced in a study of shared clonotypes between healthy human individuals. Cells designated naive CD8 were CD45RO-negative and were positively selected for CCR7, with terminally differentiated effector memory CD45RA+ cells excluded. Libraries were prepared by immunoSEQ multiplex PCR; TCRdb keeps only in-frame clonotypes and omits some of them. This table holds some 1,900,000 clones, less than 95% found once. The specimen was naive CD8+ T cells sorted from blood. These TCRs come from a young man in good health.

The chain links TRBV10-3 to TRBJ2-3; TRBD2 is a possible D gene (6 bases). The length of the CDR3 is 15 residues. Looked up from germline, CDR1 is ENHRY and CDR2 is SYGVKD. The ends were cut back, 10 bases at V and 2 bases at J, with 19 bases in the middle. The CDR3 protein is CATIKSAGSTDTQYF. CDR3 sequence (DNA): TGTGCCACCATCAAATCTGCGGGGTCCACAGATACGCAGTATTTT.

The chain recombines TRBV9 with TRBJ2-3; D is possibly TRBD2 (5 bases). Between the trimmed V and J ends, which lost 0 bases and 4 bases, there was a span of 12 bases. The CDR3 has 15 amino acids. Germline V gene lookup returns CDR1 SGDLS and CDR2 YYNGEE. CDR3 amino acids: CASSVGFGVADTQYF. Here the CDR3 DNA reads TGTGCCAGCAGCGTAGGATTCGGGGTGGCAGATACGCAGTATTTT. The complete variable domain, with remaining parts taken from reference TRBV9 and TRBJ2-3, reads DSGVTQTPKHLITATGQRVTLRCSPRSGDLSVYWYQQSLDQGLQFLIQYYNGEERAKGNILERFSAQQFPDLHSELNLSSLELGDSALYFCASSVGFGVADTQYFGPGTRLTVL.

The chain employs TRBV18 and TRBJ1-1; 8 bases map to TRBD1. V was pared by 6 bases and J by 1 base, with 4 bases of the junction left unmatched. The CDR3 is 14 amino acids. CDR1 KGHSH and CDR2 LQKENI come from the germline V gene. The CDR3 spells CASSRGQGNTEAFF. CDR3 coding DNA: TGTGCCAGCTCCCGCGGACAGGGGAACACTGAAGCTTTCTTT.

The V and J genes are TRBV5-1 and TRBJ1-1, with D maybe TRBD1 (5 bases). Germline CDR1 is SGHRS and CDR2 is YFSETQ. V shed 4 bases and J shed 10 bases, with 17 bases lying between them. This CDR3 is built from 13 residues. The DNA of the CDR3 is TGCGCCAGCAGCATGGACACCATCGGCAGAGCTTTCTTT. It is translated as CASSMDTIGRAFF.

The chain is built from TRBV11-2 and TRBJ2-5; 10 positions agree with TRBD2. CDR3 size: 16 residues. Unmatched junction bases numbered 9, after V lost 5 bases and J lost 3 bases. Germline CDR1 and CDR2: SGHAT and FQNNGV. The CDR3 protein is CASSPGLAEGKETQYF. CDR3 DNA: TGTGCCAGCAGCCCCGGACTAGCGGAGGGAAAAGAGACCCAGTACTTC.

There are a few counts of this clone. The sample contains more than one DNA sequence encoding this CDR3. This chain connects TRBV7-9 to TRBJ2-7; D gene uncertain. Germline assignment: CDR1 SEHNR and CDR2 FQNEAQ (reference sequence). This CDR3 contains 11 residues. V gave up 2 bases and J gave up 3 bases, with 2 bases separating them. In DNA, the CDR3 is TGTGCCAGCAGCTTAAGCTACGAGCAGTACTTC. Amino acids: CASSLSYEQYF. The full variable domain, rest sourced from reference TRBV7-9 and TRBJ2-7, is DTGVSQNPRHKITKRGQNVTFRCDPISEHNRLYWYRQTLGQGPEFLTYFQNEAQLEKSRLLSDRFSAERPKGSFSTLEIQRTEQGDSAMYLCASSLSYEQYFGPGTRLTVT.

This sequence joins TRBV6-1 and TRBJ1-2, with a tentative D call TRBD1 (5 bases). CDR3 length: 15 amino acids. Germline assignment: CDR1 MNHNS and CDR2 SASEGT. Trimming removed 2 bases from V and 0 bases from J, with 10 bases in between. CDR3 sequence: CASSEFDSANYGYTF. The CDR3 DNA reads TGTGCCAGCAGTGAATTCGACAGCGCTAACTATGGCTACACCTTC.

This chain links TRBV28 with TRBJ2-5; either TRBD1 or TRBD2 may supply D (6 bases each). The V end lost 7 bases, the J end lost 4 bases, and 25 bases lay between the germline ends. CDR3 length equals 17 residues. The germline V gene encodes CDR1 MDHEN and CDR2 SYDVKM. The CDR3 nucleotides are TGTGCCAGCAATACTCCAAGTGGGGGGCTAATTGGAGAGACCCAGTACTTC. It specifies CASNTPSGGLIGETQYF. Filled out from reference TRBV28 and TRBJ2-5, the complete variable domain reads DVKVTQSSRYLVKRTGEKVFLECVQDMDHENMFWYRQDPGLGLRLIYFSYDVKMKEKGDIPEGYSVSREKKERFSLILESASTNQTSMYLCASNTPSGGLIGETQYFGPGTRLLVL.

This rearrangement joins TRBV27 to TRBJ2-2; 7 nucleotides match TRBD1. V was pared by 2 bases and J by 4 bases, with 7 bases of the junction left unmatched. This CDR3 spans 16 amino acids. In germline, CDR1 is MNHEY, CDR2 SMNVEV (reference sequence). CDR3 protein: CASSLSTGVGTGELFF. CDR3 nucleotides: TGTGCCAGCAGTTTAAGTACAGGGGTTGGCACCGGGGAGCTGTTTTTT.

Comment on this clone: The sample contains more than one DNA sequence encoding this CDR3. This rearrangement joins TRBV4-1 to TRBJ2-7, with D possibly TRBD1 on 6 matching bases. Trimming took 0 bases from V and 3 from J, leaving 12 bases between them. The CDR3 loop spans 15 amino acids. Germline V gives CDR1 MGHRA, CDR2 YSYEKL. The CDR3 sequence: CASSQEGQGSYEQYF. DNA of the CDR3: TGCGCCAGCAGCCAAGAAGGCCAGGGGAGCTACGAGCAGTACTTC.

The chain recombines TRBV30 with TRBJ2-3; the match to TRBD2 covers 7 bases. Trimming at V came to 6 bases and at J to 2 bases, leaving 11 bases not matched to a gene. The CDR3 runs 15 residues. From germline, CDR1 is GTSNPN and CDR2 SVGIG (reference sequence). CDR3 in amino acids: CACHKLAHFTDTQYF. The CDR3, as DNA: TGTGCCTGCCACAAACTAGCGCATTTCACAGATACGCAGTATTTT.

The V call is TRBV2, the J call TRBJ2-1, with 8 bases matching TRBD1. V dropped 3 bases and J dropped 5; count of bases not matched to a gene: 6. The germline gives CDR1 SNHLY, CDR2 FYNNEI. This CDR3 spans 15 amino acids. CDR3 sequence reads: CASSDPGQANNEQFF. Written as DNA, the CDR3 is TGTGCCAGCAGTGATCCGGGACAGGCAAACAATGAGCAGTTCTTC.

Turning to this clone: The same CDR3 arises from other DNA sequences in this sample as well. The rearrangement uses TRBV6-5 and TRBJ2-2, with 7 bases matching TRBD2. V lost 6 bases and J lost 0; bases outside the gene matches: 4. Germline CDR1 reads MNHEY; CDR2 reads SVGAGI. The CDR3 runs to 15 residues. The chain's CDR3 is CASSPGTTNTGELFF. The DNA for the CDR3 is TGTGCCAGCAGCCCCGGGACTACGAACACCGGGGAGCTGTTTTTT.

Note on this clone: The junction differs from germline at one of its ends, possibly a read error. The sample has other DNA sequences that encode this CDR3 too. This sequence joins TRBV4-1 and TRBJ2-2; the match to TRBD2 covers 8 bases. This CDR3 region has 14 residues. The V gene's germline CDR1 is MGHRA and CDR2 YSYEKL. The CDR3 DNA reads as TGCGCCTCTAGACTAGCGCCTAACACCGGGGAACTGTTTTTT. Its translation is CASRLAPNTGELFF.

This chain connects TRBV11-2 to TRBJ1-1; no definite D call. The CDR3 runs 15 residues. Germline lookup yields CDR1 SGHAT and CDR2 FQNNGV. V shed 5 bases and J shed 0 bases, with 13 bases lying between them. This CDR3 reads CASSHRGQMNTEAFF. The DNA of the CDR3 is TGTGCCAGCAGCCACCGCGGGCAGATGAACACTGAAGCTTTCTTT.

The rearrangement links TRBV5-3 to TRBJ2-2; either TRBD1 or TRBD2 may supply D (6 bases each). Being an ORF, TRBV5-3 has a function that is uncertain. CDR3 length: 15 amino acids. V was cut by 1 base and J by 3 bases, with 10 bases left in between. CDR3 region: CARSLSGEDTGELFF. In nucleotides, the CDR3 is TGTGCCAGAAGCTTGTCAGGGGAGGACACCGGGGAGCTGTTTTTT.

This clone was counted once. V is TRBV2 and J is TRBJ1-1; 8 bases line up with TRBD1. This CDR3 comprises 15 residues. V shed 2 bases, J shed 4 bases, and the junction held 6 bases outside the gene matches. CDR1 and CDR2 from the germline V gene are SNHLY and FYNNEI. In nucleotides, the CDR3 is TGTGCCAGCAGTGAATGGACAGGGCGGAGCACTGAAGCTTTCTTT. It specifies CASSEWTGRSTEAFF.

The chain couples TRBV7-3 to TRBJ1-3, with D possibly matching TRBD1 (6 bases). CDR3 length equals 15 residues. Germline CDR1 and CDR2: SGHTA and FQGTGA. V dropped 6 bases and J dropped 7 bases, with 19 bases sitting between them. The CDR3 spells CASRSEGGTRNTIYF. The CDR3 coding sequence is TGTGCCAGCAGATCCGAGGGGGGTACTCGGAACACCATATATTTT. The whole variable domain, filled in from reference TRBV7-3 and TRBJ1-3, reads GAGVSQTPSNKVTEKGKYVELRCDPISGHTALYWYRQSLGQGPEFLIYFQGTGAADDSGLPNDRFFAVRPEGSVSTLKIQRTERGDSAVYLCASRSEGGTRNTIYFGEGSWLTVV.

This clone showed up just a few times. The chain recombines TRBV11-2 with TRBJ1-1, with 7 bases matching TRBD1. The CDR3 spans 14 residues. The germline V gene encodes CDR1 SGHAT and CDR2 FQNNGV. V lost 4 bases, J lost 0 bases, and 2 bases stayed unmatched. The CDR3 nucleotides are TGTGCCAGCAGCTCGACAGGGATGAACACTGAAGCTTTCTTT. It yields the protein CASSSTGMNTEAFF.

This chain connects TRBV5-4 to TRBJ2-7; 7 nucleotides match TRBD1. CDR1 SGHNT and CDR2 YYREEE come from the germline V gene (reference sequence). V lost 2 bases and J lost 4; bases outside the gene matches: 6. The CDR3 consists of 14 residues. The CDR3 nucleotides read TGTGCCAGCAGCTTTGTAGGGGGCGAGTACGAGCAGTACTTC. It codes for CASSFVGGEYEQYF. The entire variable domain, with the rest obtained from reference TRBV5-4 and TRBJ2-7, is as follows: ETGVTQSPTHLIKTRGQQVTLRCSSQSGHNTVSWYQQALGQGPQFIFQYYREEENGRGNFPPRFSGLQFPNYSSELNVNALELDDSALYLCASSFVGGEYEQYFGPGTRLTVT.

This clone was found a few times. The J gene is TRBJ2-1, the V gene TRBV18; 10 bases agree with TRBD2. Germline V lookup: CDR1 KGHSH, CDR2 LQKENI. The CDR3 spans 15 residues. Trimming at V came to 6 bases and at J to 4 bases, leaving 6 bases not matched to a gene. The CDR3 sequence is CASSPRTSGYNEQFF. DNA for the CDR3: TGTGCCAGCTCCCCTCGGACTAGCGGTTACAATGAGCAGTTCTTC.

The chain employs TRBV27 and TRBJ2-1; D not resolved. V lost 4 bases, J lost 0 bases, and 10 bases lay in between. Germline V gene data show CDR1 as MNHEY and CDR2 as SMNVEV (reference sequence). The CDR3 sequence is 15 residues long. The CDR3 protein is CASSSSLSSYNEQFF. The CDR3 region has the DNA TGTGCCAGCAGTTCATCCCTGAGCTCCTACAATGAGCAGTTCTTC.

The chain has TRBV9 and TRBJ2-5; TRBD1 agrees at 7 bases. The germline V gene has CDR1 SGDLS and CDR2 YYNGEE. This CDR3 comprises 14 residues. After removal of 3 bases from V and 2 bases from J, the junction contained 4 bases not matched to a gene. The CDR3 sequence: CASSGGTAQETQYF. Here the CDR3 DNA reads TGTGCCAGCAGCGGTGGGACAGCTCAAGAGACCCAGTACTTC.

A word on this clone: Other DNA sequences of this sample code for an identical CDR3. The chain recombines TRBV19 with TRBJ1-5, with D unclear. The CDR3 loop spans 12 amino acids. The ends were cut back, 3 bases at V and 4 bases at J, with 4 bases in the middle. Germline assignment: CDR1 LNHDA and CDR2 SQIVND (reference sequence). CDR3 DNA: TGTGCCAGTAGTATCGGAAATCAGCCCCAGCATTTT. Its protein product is CASSIGNQPQHF.

This clone was seen once. This sequence joins TRBV27 and TRBJ2-7; 8 nucleotides align to TRBD1. Germline V gives CDR1 MNHEY, CDR2 SMNVEV (reference sequence). J gave up 5 bases and V 6 bases, and 9 bases lay outside the gene matches. The CDR3 sequence is 14 residues long. For the CDR3, the DNA is TGTGCCAGCAGGGTAGGACAGGGAGTCCACGAGCAGTACTTC. This translates into CASRVGQGVHEQYF.

About this clone: This specimen includes other DNA sequences encoding the same CDR3. The V gene is TRBV11-2, the J gene TRBJ1-1, with 10 positions matching TRBD1. V shed 4 bases, J shed 5 bases, and the junction held 7 bases outside the gene matches. CDR3 length: 15 residues. Germline assignment: CDR1 SGHAT and CDR2 FQNNGV. This CDR3 is CASSSRQGARTEAFF. CDR3 sequence (DNA): TGTGCCAGCAGCTCCAGACAGGGGGCGAGAACTGAAGCTTTCTTT. The variable domain in full, completed from reference TRBV11-2 and TRBJ1-1, reads EAGVAQSPRYKIIEKRQSVAFWCNPISGHATLYWYQQILGQGPKLLIQFQNNGVVDDSQLPKDRFSAERLKGVDSTLKIQPAKLEDSAVYLCASSSRQGARTEAFFGQGTRLTVV.